In its sample, the clone carrying this TCR beta chain was seen many times. No antigen is known for it. Using its own MiXCR run on the multiplex PCR reads, TCRdb lists one record per CDR3 protein. This sample has 130,000 or so distinct CDR3 sequences, with approximately 20% found just once. This sample was included in a study of breast tumors, draining lymph nodes, adjacent tissues. Samples came from axillary lymph nodes draining the breast cancer. Study-level points and caveats: Tumor T cell lymph node origin was a supported hypothesis, not proven.

The CDR3 is 15 residues long. Germline V gene lookup returns CDR1 GTSNPN and CDR2 SVGIG (reference sequence). The junction had 4 bases not matched to a gene; V was cut back by 2 bases and J by 4 bases. Sequenced input: axillary lymph node tissue. J is TRBJ2-1 and V is TRBV30; the match to TRBD2 covers 11 bases. The sequence derives from a female donor with breast cancer. Some clones in this sample may be carry-over from other donors' samples. In DNA, the CDR3 is TGTGCCTGGAGTATCACTAGCGGGAGTTACAATGAGCAGTTCTTC. Its translation is CAWSITSGSYNEQFF.